This paragraph reports one T cell receptor beta chain. Antigen: not known. The CDR3 sequence is 15 residues long. Germline values: CDR1 SGHRS, CDR2 YFSETQ. Trimming cost V 0 bases and J 6 bases; bases outside gene matches: 6. This specimen belongs to a study of T cells after yellow fever vaccination. Overall study findings and caveats: The secondary response was weaker but peaked faster, day 5 versus 15. Detected again after the booster were most primary-vaccination clones, at nearly 97% CD4 and around 91% CD8. Abundant clonotypes from the bulk population could get into FACS-sorted repertoires as contaminants.

TCR cDNA was made by 5'RACE template switching, adding a universal primer site and UMIs. One entry per CDR3 protein results from TCRdb running MiXCR on the 5' RACE reads. The sample lists some 350,000 distinct CDR3 sequences, 3.5% to 4.5% seen once, with roughly a quarter in the top ten. The genes are TRBV5-1 and TRBJ1-1; 9 nucleotides match TRBD1. The sample was PBMCs, taken 5 days after the yellow fever booster vaccination. This clonotype originated in a man younger than 35 who received the YFV17D yellow fever vaccine. CDR3 nucleotide sequence: TGCGCCAGCAGCTTGGGGGACAGGGATCTGTCTGAAGCTTTCTTT. This translates into CASSLGDRDLSEAFF. Full variable domain (missing parts from reference TRBV5-1 and TRBJ1-1): KAGVTQTPRYLIKTRGQQVTLSCSPISGHRSVSWYQQTPGQGLQFLFEYFSETQRNKGNFPGRFSGRQFSNSRSEMNVSTLELGDSALYLCASSLGDRDLSEAFFGQGTRLTVV.